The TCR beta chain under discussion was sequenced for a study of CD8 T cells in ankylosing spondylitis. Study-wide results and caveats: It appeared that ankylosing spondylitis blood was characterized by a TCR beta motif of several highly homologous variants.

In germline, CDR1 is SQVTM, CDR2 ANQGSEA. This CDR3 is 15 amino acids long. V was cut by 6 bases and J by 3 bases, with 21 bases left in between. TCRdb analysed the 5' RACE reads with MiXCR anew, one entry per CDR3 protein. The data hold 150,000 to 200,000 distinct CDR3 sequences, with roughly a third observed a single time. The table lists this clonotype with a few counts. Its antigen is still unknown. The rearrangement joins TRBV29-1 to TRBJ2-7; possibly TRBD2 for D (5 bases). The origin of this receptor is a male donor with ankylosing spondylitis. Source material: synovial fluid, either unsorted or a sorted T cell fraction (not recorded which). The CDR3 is CSVKGSTREYYEQYF. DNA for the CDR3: TGCAGCGTGAAAGGCTCTACAAGGGAGTACTACGAGCAGTACTTC.